Described below is a single T cell receptor beta chain sequence and its context. The data were obtained in a study of shared clonotypes between healthy human individuals. None of the donors, who were healthy HIV-negative adults, had recently had acute infections or vaccinations. V dropped 4 bases and J dropped 8; count of bases not matched to a gene: 0. This CDR3 has 13 residues. Germline values: CDR1 SNHLY, CDR2 FYNNEI. Assay execution proceeded at the deep level. Some clones are missing from TCRdb's copy, which holds only in-frame ones; the method was immunoSEQ multiplex PCR. The sample gives 400,000 to 550,000 clones, 79% of which show up once; roughly 12% is in the top ten.

Sequencing was done on a sample of PBMCs. The chain carries TRBV2 and TRBJ2-3; 13 positions match TRBD2. The sequence came from a woman aged 35 to 49 in good health. Some clones in this sample may be carry-over from other donors' samples. For the CDR3, the DNA is TGTGCCAGCAGTGGGACTAGCGGGAGTACGCAGTATTTT. Protein product: CASSGTSGSTQYF.